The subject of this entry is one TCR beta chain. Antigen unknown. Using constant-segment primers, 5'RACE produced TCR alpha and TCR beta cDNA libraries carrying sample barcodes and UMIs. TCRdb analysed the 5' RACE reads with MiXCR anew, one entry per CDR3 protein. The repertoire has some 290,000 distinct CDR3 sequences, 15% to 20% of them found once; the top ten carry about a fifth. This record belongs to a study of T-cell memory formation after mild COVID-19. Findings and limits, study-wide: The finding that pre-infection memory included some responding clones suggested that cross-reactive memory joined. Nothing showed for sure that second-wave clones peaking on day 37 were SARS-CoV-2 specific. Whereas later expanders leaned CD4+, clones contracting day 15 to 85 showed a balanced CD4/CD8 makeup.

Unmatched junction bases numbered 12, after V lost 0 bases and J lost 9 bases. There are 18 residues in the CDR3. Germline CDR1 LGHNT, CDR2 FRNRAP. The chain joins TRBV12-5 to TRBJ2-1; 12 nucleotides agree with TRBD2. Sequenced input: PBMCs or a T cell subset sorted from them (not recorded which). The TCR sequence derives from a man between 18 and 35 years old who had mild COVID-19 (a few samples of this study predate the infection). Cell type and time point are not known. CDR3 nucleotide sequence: TGTGCTAGTGGTTTGGTTCTAGCGGGGGGGCCGGCCGATCTTGAGCAGTTCTTC. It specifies CASGLVLAGGPADLEQFF. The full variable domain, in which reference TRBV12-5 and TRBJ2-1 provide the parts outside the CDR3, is DARVTQTPRHKVTEMGQEVTMRCQPILGHNTVFWYRQTMMQGLELLAYFRNRAPLDDSGMPKDRFSAEMPDATLATLKIQPSEPRDSAVYFCASGLVLAGGPADLEQFFGPGTRLTVL.